The 2 T cell receptor beta chains below were found in one sample sequenced in a study of regulatory T cells in long-lasting Graves disease. As for time point: persistent/refractory GD, antithyroid drugs over 5 years with positive TRAb. Preparation of the TCR library used RNA extracted from PBMCs. Investigators prepared the TCR beta libraries by applying iRepertoire HTBI primers and Arm-PCR of CDR3 regions. TCRdb re-called the multiplex PCR reads with MiXCR, one entry per CDR3 protein. The sample has about 470,000 distinct CDR3 sequences, 20% to 25% seen once; the top ten hold under 9%. The sample was peripheral blood mononuclear cells (PBMCs), taken when the disease was refractory, from a patient treated with antithyroid drugs. These receptors came from a female donor with Graves disease.

The V call is TRBV19, the J call TRBJ2-4; TRBD2 matches at 7 bases. The CDR3 loop spans 15 amino acids. V shed 6 bases and J 8 bases; nucleotides not matched to a gene: 13. Germline-derived CDR1 and CDR2 are LNHDA and SQIVND (reference sequence). The CDR3 protein is CASRMYGGGMDIQYF. CDR3 coding DNA: TGTGCCAGTAGGATGTACGGGGGAGGGATGGACATTCAGTACTTC.

The rearrangement joins TRBV20-1 to TRBJ2-5, with TRBD2 matching 8 bases. Germline V gene data show CDR1 as DFQATT and CDR2 as SNEGSKA (reference sequence). The CDR3 is made up of 16 amino acids. The trim removed 2 bases at V and 7 bases at J, leaving 15 bases unmatched. CDR3 sequence: CSARPGTRPLVGTQYF. CDR3 coding DNA: TGCAGTGCTAGACCGGGGACTAGGCCCCTCGTAGGGACCCAGTACTTC.